This T cell receptor (beta chain) was captured by sequencing in a study of T cell repertoires in cytomegalovirus infection. The study's findings and limits: Carriers of CMV and the relevant HLA type were discriminated by public TCR beta frequency. It was HLA-C-restricted CMV-specific TCR beta clonotypes that dominated the response ex vivo.

TCRdb recomputed calls from the reads with MiXCR, one row per CDR3 protein. This table has about 360,000 distinct CDR3 sequences, 15% to 20% appearing once. This clonotype has at least ten counts. What it binds is unknown. The CDR3 loop spans 15 amino acids. The V segment lost 4 bases and the J segment 2 bases; nucleotides outside the gene matches: 2. Per the germline V gene, CDR1 is LGHNA and CDR2 is YNFKEQ. The TCR sequence derives from a human donor in good health (CMV status not recorded). Some clones in this sample may be carry-over from other donors' samples. The chain is built from TRBV4-2 and TRBJ1-5, with 10 bases aligning to TRBD1. The sequenced sample consisted of PBMCs. The CDR3 reads CASSRQGAGNQPQHF. The CDR3 DNA reads as TGTGCCAGCAGCCGACAGGGGGCCGGCAATCAGCCCCAGCATTTT.